This T cell receptor (beta chain) was observed in a study of T cell responses to AZD1222 COVID-19 vaccine. Study-wide results and caveats: Clonal diversity was possibly underestimated, and white British individuals and females predominated among donors. Reportedly, nearly half the spike-specific TCRs target unmutated variant regions.

TCRdb's table, derived via immunoSEQ multiplex PCR, lists solely in-frame clones and lacks some. Of over 150,000 clones listed, roughly 94% were seen once; the top ten hold roughly 1.7%. The V segment lost 4 bases and the J segment 5 bases; nucleotides outside the gene matches: 2. This CDR3 is built from 13 residues. Germline loops: CDR1 KGHSH, CDR2 LQKENI. As regards this clone: Its antigen is as yet unknown.

Sample: peripheral blood, taken 28 days after the second AZD1222 dose. This clonotype was sampled from an adult who received the AZD1222 COVID-19 vaccine. The chain employs TRBV18 and TRBJ2-5; TRBD1 aligns across 9 bases. CDR3 DNA sequence: TGTGCCAGCTCACTACAGGGGGCCGAGACCCAGTACTTC. Translation: CASSLQGAETQYF.